This entry is about one TCR beta chain. The sample originates from a study of blood T cell repertoires in COVID-19. Study as a whole: Collection of acute and convalescent COVID-19 samples took place in the United States, Italy and Spain. From T cells, B-cell-depleted T cells, or PBMCs came the material, which was cDNA or gDNA.

Germline trimming cut 5 bases from V and 4 bases from J; bases unmatched to any gene: 9. Germline V gives CDR1 LNHDA, CDR2 SQIVND (reference sequence). The CDR3 totals 16 residues. In the source study's methods: Estimated nucleated cell counts came from reference gene primer amplification. Using immunoSEQ multiplex PCR, the repertoire was profiled, and TCRdb retains in-frame clones only, with some absent. V, J and clone size reflect that table, while D and trimming were determined from the DNA. The sample contains approximately 83,000 clones, roughly 71% of which appear only once. This receptor was identified in a woman of 80 years or more with acute or convalescent COVID-19. This chain links TRBV19 with TRBJ2-5; 11 bases align to TRBD1. Input material: peripheral blood. In nucleotides, the CDR3 is TGTGCCAGTAGTCTACACCCCGGGACAGGGGGAGAGACCCAGTACTTC. Translation: CASSLHPGTGGETQYF. Supplemented by reference TRBV19 and TRBJ2-5, the full variable domain reads DGGITQSPKYLFRKEGQNVTLSCEQNLNHDAMYWYRQDPGQGLRLIYYSQIVNDFQKGDIAEGYSVSREKKESFPLTVTSAQKNPTAFYLCASSLHPGTGGETQYFGPGTRLLVL.